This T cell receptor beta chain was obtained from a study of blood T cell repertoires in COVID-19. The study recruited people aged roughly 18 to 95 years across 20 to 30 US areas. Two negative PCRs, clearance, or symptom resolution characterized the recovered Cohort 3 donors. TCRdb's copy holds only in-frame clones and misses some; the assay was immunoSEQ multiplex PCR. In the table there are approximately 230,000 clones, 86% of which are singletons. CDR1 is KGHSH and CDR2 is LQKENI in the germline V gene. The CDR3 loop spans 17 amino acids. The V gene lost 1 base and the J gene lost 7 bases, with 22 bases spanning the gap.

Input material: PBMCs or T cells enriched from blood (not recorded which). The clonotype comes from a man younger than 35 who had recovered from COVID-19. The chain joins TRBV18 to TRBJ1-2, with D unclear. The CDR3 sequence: CASSPLMPDGVLGGYTF. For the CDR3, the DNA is TGTGCCAGCTCACCACTGATGCCGGACGGGGTCCTCGGTGGCTACACCTTC.